Below, 9 T cell receptor beta chains from the same sample are listed, as sequenced in a study of blood T cell repertoires in COVID-19. Profiling relied on immunoSEQ multiplex PCR, and the TCRdb table lists in-frame clones only, not all of them. The sample records about 80,000 clones, over 80% being singletons. The sequenced sample consisted of peripheral blood. The receptors were gathered from a human donor in a cohort sampled during active COVID-19.

This clone has only one observation. The CDR3 protein is CASSHRGQGNTEAFF. The CDR3, as DNA: TGCGCCAGCAGCCACCGCGGACAGGGCAACACTGAAGCTTTCTTT. The chain links TRBV4-1 to TRBJ1-1, with 8 bases lining up with TRBD1. Trimming removed 3 bases from V and 2 bases from J; junction bases left unmatched: 5. There are 15 residues in the CDR3. Germline lookup yields CDR1 MGHRA and CDR2 YSYEKL.

The gene calls are TRBV7-6 and TRBJ1-1; TRBD1 is a possible D gene (5 bases). Germline CDR1 and CDR2: SGHVS and FNYEAQ. The length of the CDR3 is 15 residues. V lost 3 bases to trimming and J lost 7 bases, with 18 bases between them. DNA for the CDR3: TGTGCCAGCAGCTTCCTCAGGGCCTCCCGGAGTGAAGCTTTCTTT. Translation gives CASSFLRASRSEAFF.

This chain joins TRBV7-3 and TRBJ2-3; D not resolved. Per the germline V gene, CDR1 is SGHTA and CDR2 is FQGTGA. V gave up 5 bases and J gave up 6 bases, with 18 bases separating them. The CDR3 loop spans 15 amino acids. In DNA form, the CDR3 reads TGTGCCAGCAGCCCCCGCCCCACACTACGGGATACGCAGTATTTT. The encoded protein is CASSPRPTLRDTQYF.

This clone was found a few times. The CDR3 DNA reads TGTGCCAGCAGTGAAGCAGGGGGCGGCGGGTTCGGGCAGTACTTC. Protein product: CASSEAGGGGFGQYF. This chain joins TRBV6-1 and TRBJ2-7; 7 bases are a match to TRBD1. The CDR3 has 15 residues. CDR1 MNHNS and CDR2 SASEGT come from the germline V gene. The J segment lost 9 bases and the V segment lost 0 bases, leaving 11 bases of the junction unmatched.

In its sample, this clone was seen a few times. The gene calls are TRBV11-2 and TRBJ2-3; the match to TRBD2 covers 11 bases. CDR1 and CDR2 (germline): SGHAT, FQNNGV. This CDR3 contains 16 residues. V dropped 5 bases and J dropped 3; count of bases not matched to a gene: 7. This CDR3 reads CASSAVAGGATDTQYF. The CDR3 region has the DNA TGTGCCAGCAGCGCCGTAGCGGGGGGGGCGACAGATACGCAGTATTTT. Full variable domain (outside the CDR3, taken from reference TRBV11-2 and TRBJ2-3): EAGVAQSPRYKIIEKRQSVAFWCNPISGHATLYWYQQILGQGPKLLIQFQNNGVVDDSQLPKDRFSAERLKGVDSTLKIQPAKLEDSAVYLCASSAVAGGATDTQYFGPGTRLTVL.

V and J are TRBV29-1 and TRBJ1-4; D unclear. With 7 bases removed from V and 3 bases from J, the gap between germline ends came to 12 bases. In germline, CDR1 is SQVTM, CDR2 ANQGSEA. This CDR3 spans 13 amino acids. In DNA, the CDR3 is TGCAGCGGACTCTCCGGGTCTAATGAAAAACTGTTTTTT. This sequence encodes CSGLSGSNEKLFF.

The V call is TRBV11-3, the J call TRBJ1-4; D possibly corresponds to TRBD1 (6 bases). Trimming cost V 4 bases and J 3 bases, with 15 bases left between them. The CDR3 covers 16 residues. Germline lookup yields CDR1 SGHNT and CDR2 YENEEA. The CDR3: CASSSDRKAPNEKLFF. As DNA, the CDR3 is TGTGCCAGCAGCTCCGACAGGAAGGCCCCTAATGAAAAACTGTTTTTT.

The DNA for the CDR3 is TGTGCCAGCAGCTTAGAGGGGGCTGGTGGCTACACCTTC. This gives the protein CASSLEGAGGYTF. The chain carries TRBV7-8 and TRBJ1-2; 7 nucleotides agree with TRBD1. The CDR3 extends over 13 amino acids. V lost 1 base, J lost 7 bases, and 3 bases stayed unmatched. CDR1 SGHVS and CDR2 FQNEAQ come from the germline V gene.

The V and J genes are TRBV3-1 (or the pseudogene TRBV3-2) and TRBJ1-4, with a possible D match to TRBD1 (6 bases). Trimming removed 4 bases at V and 3 bases at J, with 12 bases between. The V gene's germline CDR1 is LGHDT and CDR2 YNNKEL (reference sequence). The CDR3 contains 15 residues. The CDR3 loop is CASSLRTAANEKLFF. In DNA form, the CDR3 reads TGTGCCAGCAGCCTCCGGACAGCCGCTAATGAAAAACTGTTTTTT.